A single T cell receptor (beta chain) is shown here with its context. Its antigen remains unidentified. These data are taken from a study of T cell responses to AZD1222 COVID-19 vaccine. Points from the study as a whole: At baseline, seropositivity was found in only 5 to 7 AZD1222 recipients. Spike-specific TCR breadth rose after two AZD1222 doses, and depth rose as well. Per reports, nearly half of all spike-specific TCRs target regions that are unmutated in variants.

From germline, CDR1 is MNHEY and CDR2 SVGAGI. Deletions cut 10 bases from V and 4 bases from J, with 13 bases between. This CDR3 has 12 amino acids. TCRdb's copy holds only in-frame clones and misses some; the assay was immunoSEQ multiplex PCR. The data show 160,000 or so clones, approximately 94% seen once. This chain connects TRBV6-5 to TRBJ2-5; D is undetermined. Sequenced material: peripheral blood, taken 28 days after the second AZD1222 dose. This clonotype was obtained from an adult who received the AZD1222 COVID-19 vaccine. Here the CDR3 DNA reads TGTGCCAACTCAGGTGGTCCAGAGACCCAGTACTTC. Protein: CANSGGPETQYF.